Below are 15 T cell receptor beta chains sequenced from a single sample in a study of blood T cell repertoires in COVID-19. Sequenced by immunoSEQ multiplex PCR; TCRdb stores in-frame clones only, minus some. The sample comprises about 250,000 clones, more than 70% of which are singletons, and about 5.9% rests with the top ten. The sequenced sample was peripheral blood. The origin of the receptors is a woman aged 25 to 39 with COVID-19, enrolled during active disease.

This clone was found once. The CDR3 reads CASSDTSRYTGELFF. The CDR3, as DNA: TGTGCCAGCAGTGATACCTCGAGGTATACCGGGGAGCTGTTTTTT. The rearrangement uses TRBV2 and TRBJ2-2; D gene ambiguous. The V end lost 3 bases, the J end lost 5 bases, and 13 bases lay between the germline ends. The CDR3 sequence is 15 residues long. Per the germline V gene, CDR1 is SNHLY and CDR2 is FYNNEI.

This clone was seen only once. This chain connects TRBV5-1 to TRBJ2-5, with D tentatively TRBD1 (6 bases). The germline V and J ends were trimmed by 0 bases and 1 base, with 10 bases remaining between them. CDR1 SGHRS and CDR2 YFSETQ come from the germline V gene. This CDR3 contains 15 residues. This CDR3 reads CASSLGGPIQETQYF. The CDR3 DNA sequence: TGCGCCAGCAGCTTGGGGGGGCCTATCCAAGAGACCCAGTACTTC. The whole variable domain, remainder taken from reference TRBV5-1 and TRBJ2-5, is KAGVTQTPRYLIKTRGQQVTLSCSPISGHRSVSWYQQTPGQGLQFLFEYFSETQRNKGNFPGRFSGRQFSNSRSEMNVSTLELGDSALYLCASSLGGPIQETQYFGPGTRLLVL.

The chain uses TRBV19 and TRBJ1-5, with 7 bases that match TRBD1. Germline CDR1 reads LNHDA; CDR2 reads SQIVND (reference sequence). With V trimmed by 5 bases and J by 2 bases, 6 bases remained unmatched. The CDR3 contains 15 residues. The CDR3 loop reads CASSATGAGNQPQHF. In DNA, the CDR3 is TGTGCCAGTAGTGCTACAGGGGCGGGCAATCAGCCCCAGCATTTT.

The chain employs TRBV19 and TRBJ1-2; a possible D gene is TRBD1 (6 bases). CDR1 LNHDA and CDR2 SQIVND come from the germline V gene (reference sequence). This CDR3 spans 16 amino acids. V was cut by 3 bases and J by 4 bases, with 18 bases left in between. CDR3 residues: CASSMRQVRLSYGYTF. The CDR3 DNA reads as TGTGCCAGTAGTATGCGACAGGTTCGATTATCCTATGGCTACACCTTC. Full variable domain (missing parts from reference TRBV19 and TRBJ1-2): DGGITQSPKYLFRKEGQNVTLSCEQNLNHDAMYWYRQDPGQGLRLIYYSQIVNDFQKGDIAEGYSVSREKKESFPLTVTSAQKNPTAFYLCASSMRQVRLSYGYTFGSGTRLTVV.

The chain employs TRBV6-5 and TRBJ2-1; 7 nucleotides align to TRBD1. Germline CDR1 and CDR2: MNHEY and SVGAGI. This CDR3 spans 15 amino acids. Losses at the gene ends were 5 bases for V and 0 bases for J; bases not matched to a gene: 4. The CDR3 DNA reads TGTGCCAGCAGTCTACAGGGGAGCTCCTACAATGAGCAGTTCTTC. Its translation: CASSLQGSSYNEQFF.

V gene TRBV6-2 or TRBV6-3 combines with J gene TRBJ1-1, with 8 positions matching TRBD1. The V and J ends lost 4 bases and 1 base, in that order; junction bases with no gene match: 5. CDR1 and CDR2 from the germline V gene are MNHEY and SVGEGT. The CDR3 spans 15 residues. CDR3 DNA: TGTGCCAGCAGTTGGACAGGGTTGAGGAACACTGAAGCTTTCTTT. This encodes CASSWTGLRNTEAFF.

The V gene is TRBV6-5, the J gene TRBJ2-5; 13 nucleotides line up with TRBD2. The V and J ends lost 4 bases and 4 bases, in that order; junction bases with no gene match: 3. The CDR3 extends over 15 amino acids. The germline gives CDR1 MNHEY, CDR2 SVGAGI. CDR3 DNA sequence: TGTGCCAGCAGTTCCGGACTAGCGGGAGTAGAGACCCAGTACTTC. This encodes CASSSGLAGVETQYF.

The chain combines TRBV7-6 with TRBJ1-1; 12 positions match TRBD1. Germline V gene lookup returns CDR1 SGHVS and CDR2 FNYEAQ. The CDR3 runs to 15 residues. V was clipped by 5 bases and J by 10 bases; unmatched bases: 11. CDR3 nucleotides: TGTGCCAGCAGCCCCGGGGGACAGGGGGCCGGGGGAGCTTTCTTT. Its protein product is CASSPGGQGAGGAFF.

This rearrangement joins TRBV28 to TRBJ1-2, with TRBD1 as a possible D gene (6 bases). This CDR3 is built from 14 residues. V lost 3 bases, J lost 8 bases, and 16 bases lay in between. The germline V gene has CDR1 MDHEN and CDR2 SYDVKM. The DNA of the CDR3 is TGTGCCAGCAGTTTGATGGGGGCGAGTCTCGGCTACACCTTC. It is translated as CASSLMGASLGYTF.

The chain recombines TRBV30 with TRBJ1-2; TRBD1 is a possible D gene (5 bases). The CDR3 sequence is 11 residues long. Looked up from germline, CDR1 is GTSNPN and CDR2 is SVGIG (reference sequence). Trimming stripped 3 bases from V and 7 bases from J, with 9 bases between. Here the CDR3 DNA reads TGTGCCTGGAGCGGGGGGACTGGCTACACCTTC. Amino acids: CAWSGGTGYTF.

This clone was observed once. This chain connects TRBV27 to TRBJ2-1; a weak D match, TRBD2 (6 bases). The CDR3 spans 16 residues. The germline CDR1 and CDR2 sequences are MNHEY and SMNVEV (reference sequence). The V gene lost 0 bases and the J gene lost 1 base, with 10 bases spanning the gap. CDR3 nucleotides: TGTGCCAGCAGTTTATCGGGACTCCGATCCTACAATGAGCAGTTCTTC. This translates into CASSLSGLRSYNEQFF.

The chain is built from TRBV21-1 and TRBJ2-1; the D call TRBD2 from the table was never checked on the DNA. TRBV21-1 corresponds to a pseudogene. The CDR3 contains 14 residues. This chain's CDR3 is CANPGGQNYNEQFF. As DNA, the CDR3 is TGTGCCAACCCGGGGGGGCAGAACTACAATGAGCAGTTCTTC.

This clone was seen once. The V and J genes are TRBV27 and TRBJ2-7, with D hard to call. Germline assignment: CDR1 MNHEY and CDR2 SMNVEV (reference sequence). V lost 5 bases and J lost 3, with 11 bases in between. The CDR3 contains 13 residues. CDR3 DNA sequence: TGTGCCAGCAGTCCTTATGGCGGCTACGAGCAGTACTTC. It encodes CASSPYGGYEQYF.

This sequence joins TRBV28 and TRBJ2-3; the match to TRBD1 covers 7 bases. After removal of 5 bases from V and 5 bases from J, the junction contained 7 bases not matched to a gene. Germline assignment: CDR1 MDHEN and CDR2 SYDVKM. The CDR3 sequence is 14 residues long. CDR3 sequence reads: CASSATGVQDTQYF. In DNA form, the CDR3 reads TGTGCCAGCAGTGCCACAGGGGTCCAAGATACGCAGTATTTT.

The chain carries TRBV20-1 and TRBJ1-2; D is unresolved. The CDR3 sequence is 10 residues long. Trimming removed 5 bases from V and 8 bases from J, with 9 bases in between. Germline loops: CDR1 DFQATT, CDR2 SNEGSKA (reference sequence). CDR3 bases: TGCAGTGCTGAAAACCGGGGCTACACCTTC. Encoded protein: CSAENRGYTF.